The source of this TCR beta chain is a study of cytotoxic CD8 clonotypes in ibrutinib-treated CLL. Study-level information: Response sampling occurred after a median around 11 months of treatment (range 6 to 36).

Overall study results and limits: Collection times varied between progressing and sustained-remission patients. While tracking circulating CD8+ T-cell counts, baseline clonality exceeded that of age-matched healthy donors.

The method was immunoSEQ multiplex PCR; TCRdb's version includes in-frame clones alone and lacks a portion of them. This sample yields about 92,000 clones, of which roughly 80% are seen a single time; under 30% belongs to the top ten. TCR beta libraries used around 2 micrograms of genomic DNA from cryopreserved PBMCs. CDR1 is LNHDA, CDR2 SQIVND, per germline (reference sequence). CDR3 length: 15 amino acids. V was cut by 3 bases and J by 6 bases, with 15 bases left in between. Comments on this clone: The target antigen is unknown.

Sequencing used PBMCs, obtained after 24 months of ibrutinib treatment. This TCR derives from a human donor with chronic lymphocytic leukemia. The V gene is TRBV19, the J gene TRBJ2-4; perhaps TRBD1 as D (6 bases). The CDR3 region is CASSIPYRDLNIQYF. Written as DNA, the CDR3 is TGTGCCAGTAGTATCCCTTACAGGGACCTAAACATTCAGTACTTC. Filled out from reference TRBV19 and TRBJ2-4, the complete variable domain reads DGGITQSPKYLFRKEGQNVTLSCEQNLNHDAMYWYRQDPGQGLRLIYYSQIVNDFQKGDIAEGYSVSREKKESFPLTVTSAQKNPTAFYLCASSIPYRDLNIQYFGAGTRLSVL.